The clone carrying this T cell receptor (beta chain) was recorded at least ten times. As yet, its antigen is unknown. This sample was taken from a study of regulatory T cells in long-lasting Graves disease. About the study: Prior antithyroid drug treatment in newly diagnosed Graves' patients lasted under 3 months.

General study points: Public clonotype sharing was higher in persistent than newly diagnosed patients. TCR diversity was lower in persistent Graves' patients (versus newly diagnosed ones).

iRepertoire HTBI primers and Arm-PCR of CDR3 regions built TCR beta libraries. A single record per CDR3 protein comes from TCRdb applying MiXCR to the multiplex PCR reads. The profile shows approximately 490,000 distinct CDR3 sequences, around 15% of them singletons. Regarding time point: newly diagnosed GD, antithyroid drugs for less than 3 months. Researchers made the TCR library from RNA that was extracted from PBMCs. The CDR3 loop spans 15 amino acids. CDR1 is SGHAT and CDR2 is FQNNGV in the germline V gene. V dropped 6 bases and J dropped 4; count of bases not matched to a gene: 8. These data are also associated with another study on T cells in Graves' hyperthyroidism and ophthalmopathy.

This TCR came from a man aged 40-50 years with Graves disease. The V and J genes are TRBV11-2 and TRBJ2-3, with 9 bases lining up with TRBD2. The material sequenced was peripheral blood mononuclear cells (PBMCs), taken at new diagnosis, from a patient treated with antithyroid drugs. The CDR3 DNA is TGTGCCAGCAGTCCCGCTAGCGGGATATCAGATACGCAGTATTTT. This sequence encodes CASSPASGISDTQYF.